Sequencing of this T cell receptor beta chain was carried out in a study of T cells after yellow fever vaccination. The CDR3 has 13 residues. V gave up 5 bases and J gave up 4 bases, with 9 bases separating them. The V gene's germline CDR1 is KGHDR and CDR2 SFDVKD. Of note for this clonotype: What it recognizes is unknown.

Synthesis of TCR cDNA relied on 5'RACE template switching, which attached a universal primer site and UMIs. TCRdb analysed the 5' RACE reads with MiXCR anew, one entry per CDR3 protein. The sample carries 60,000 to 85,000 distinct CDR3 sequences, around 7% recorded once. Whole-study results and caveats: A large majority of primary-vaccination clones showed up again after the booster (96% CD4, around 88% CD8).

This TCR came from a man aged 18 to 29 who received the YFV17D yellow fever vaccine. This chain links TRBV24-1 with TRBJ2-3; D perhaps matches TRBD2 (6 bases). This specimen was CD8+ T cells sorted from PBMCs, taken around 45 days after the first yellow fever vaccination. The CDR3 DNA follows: TGTGCCACCAGTGGAGCTAGCGCAGATACGCAGTATTTT. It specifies CATSGASADTQYF.